This TCR beta chain comes out of a study of blood T cell repertoires in COVID-19 (TCRdb year 2020). Background on the whole study: The collaborator samples originated in the United States, Italy and Spain and spanned the acute and convalescent phases of COVID-19. The prospective study material was composed of cDNA or gDNA derived from T cells, B-cell-depleted T cells, or PBMCs. The dataset comprised deeply sampled blood TCRbeta repertoires from subjects exposed to, actively infected with, or recovered from COVID-19. The repertoires were released in a freely available public database meant as a resource for research on the immune response to SARS-CoV-2. The samples were drawn from two sources: the first 160 participants of the ongoing ImmuneRACE study, and about 1,300 subjects contributed by 6 global collaborators. The sample metadata nearly always contained a de-identified subject ID, COVID-19 status, age in years and sex. Where available, HLA class I and class II types were taken from metadata supplied by the sample provider and were not determined by assay-based typing.

General findings and caveats noted by the study authors: Clinical and demographic metadata were provided uncurated, with the amount varying by source and participant.

The CDR3 goes from the cysteine to the phenylalanine over 15 residues. CDR3 DNA only is kept here, 45 bases in frame from base 1. V is reduced by 5 bases and J by 0 bases, leaving a spacing of 11 bases between them. The CDR1 and CDR2 encoded by the germline V gene are SGHRS and YFSETQ. TCRbeta CDR3 regions were amplified from genomic DNA using the immunoSEQ Assay, a bias-controlled multiplex PCR. As for how the authors treated the data: The number of nucleated cells in each sample was estimated by amplification of reference gene primers within the assay. Sequence reads were collapsed and filtered to measure the absolute abundance of every unique TCRbeta CDR3 rearrangement. For each sample, productive Simpson clonality was calculated by taking the square root of Simpson's diversity index across productive rearrangements. TCRdb's version of the immuneACCESS table is confined to in-frame rearrangements and falls short of the full clone set. An unresolved V gene accounts for under half of the shortfall where checked; the remainder is of unknown origin. V and J calls and clone size are copied from that table; D and trimming were computed from the DNA. The sample table contains over 150,000 clones; only one count was recorded for around 82% of them. The top ten constitute 11% of the sample.

As to this clone: The clone's antigen remains unknown. Nothing much larger sits one base from this clone, and base qualities are not available.

Each collaborating institution followed its own protocols to collect whole blood in K2EDTA tubes. For TCRbeta analysis, collaborator samples were shipped as frozen whole blood, as isolated PBMCs, or as DNA extracted from either sample type. The sequence came from a man aged 70 or older with active or convalescent COVID-19. The specimen was peripheral blood. Recombination joined TRBV5-1 with TRBJ2-2; TRBD2 might be the D gene, on 6 matching bases. The CDR3 loop reads CASRARTTNTGELFF. The bases are TGCGCCAGCAGGGCGAGGACTACGAACACCGGGGAGCTGTTTTTT.